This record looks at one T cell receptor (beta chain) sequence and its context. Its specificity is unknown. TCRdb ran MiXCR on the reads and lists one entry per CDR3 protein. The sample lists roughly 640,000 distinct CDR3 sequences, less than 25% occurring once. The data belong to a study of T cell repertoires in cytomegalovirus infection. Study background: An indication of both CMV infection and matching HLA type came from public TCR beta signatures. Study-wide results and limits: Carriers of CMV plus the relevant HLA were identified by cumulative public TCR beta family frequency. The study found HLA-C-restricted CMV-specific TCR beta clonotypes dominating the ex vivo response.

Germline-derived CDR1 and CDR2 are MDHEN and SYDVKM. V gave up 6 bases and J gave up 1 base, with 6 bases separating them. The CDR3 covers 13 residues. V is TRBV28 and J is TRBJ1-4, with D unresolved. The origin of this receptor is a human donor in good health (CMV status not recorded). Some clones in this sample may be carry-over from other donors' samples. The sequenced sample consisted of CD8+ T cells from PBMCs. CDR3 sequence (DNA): TGTGCCAGCAGACGGCAAACTAATGAAAAACTGTTTTTT. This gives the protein CASRRQTNEKLFF.